This T cell receptor (delta chain) was captured in a study of gamma-delta T cells after stem cell transplantation. This clone was counted between two and nine times. TCRdb reanalysed the RT-PCR reads with CATT. The sample lists around 6,500 delta-chain clones; around 25% were seen once. CDR1 is TSWWSYY and CDR2 is QGS in the germline V gene. This CDR3 spans 22 amino acids. V dropped 2 bases and J dropped 0; count of bases not matched to a gene: 21. Sequencing was carried out using gamma-delta T cells. This sequence was found in a human donor. It is not recorded whose cells these are; they may come from a transplant donor. V usage is TRDV1 and J usage is TRDJ1; 10 nucleotides line up with TRDD3. CDR3: CALGEVLPRYYWGILYTDKLIF. CDR3 coding DNA: TGTGCTCTTGGGGAAGTACTTCCCCGTTACTACTGGGGGATCCTATACACCGATAAACTCATCTTT.